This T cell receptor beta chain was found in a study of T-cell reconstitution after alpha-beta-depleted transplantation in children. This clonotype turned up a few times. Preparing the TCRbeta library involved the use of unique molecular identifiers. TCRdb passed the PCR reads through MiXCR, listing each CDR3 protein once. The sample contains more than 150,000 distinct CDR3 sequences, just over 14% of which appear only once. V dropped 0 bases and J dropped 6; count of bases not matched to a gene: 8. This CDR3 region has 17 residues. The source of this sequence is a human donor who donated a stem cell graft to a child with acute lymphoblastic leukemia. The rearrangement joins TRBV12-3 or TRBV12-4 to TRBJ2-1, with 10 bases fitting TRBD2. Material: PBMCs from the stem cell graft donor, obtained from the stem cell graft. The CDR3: CASSLALLAGEGNEQFF. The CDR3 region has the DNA TGTGCCAGCAGTTTAGCGTTGCTAGCGGGAGAGGGCAATGAGCAGTTCTTC.